The subject of this entry is one T cell receptor (beta chain). These data come from a study of cytomegalovirus exposure and HLA in healthy donors. Trimming left V 6 bases short and J 7 bases short, with 13 bases between. Per germline, CDR1 SGHTA and CDR2 FQGTGA. This CDR3 spans 13 amino acids. PCR involved 60 Vbeta and 13 Jbeta primers. The repertoire was sequenced with immunoSEQ multiplex PCR; TCRdb's copy has only in-frame clones and lacks some. The sample yields around 170,000 clones, 82% seen once. Healthy donors of bone marrow made up the group. V gene TRBV7-3 combines with J gene TRBJ2-4; tentatively, D is TRBD1 (5 bases). Sequencing was carried out using PBMCs. The clonotype comes from a woman aged 45-60 years in good health and CMV-seronegative. In nucleotides, the CDR3 is TGTGCCAGCAGTGAAAGGGGAAAGAACATTCAGTACTTC. It is translated as CASSERGKNIQYF.